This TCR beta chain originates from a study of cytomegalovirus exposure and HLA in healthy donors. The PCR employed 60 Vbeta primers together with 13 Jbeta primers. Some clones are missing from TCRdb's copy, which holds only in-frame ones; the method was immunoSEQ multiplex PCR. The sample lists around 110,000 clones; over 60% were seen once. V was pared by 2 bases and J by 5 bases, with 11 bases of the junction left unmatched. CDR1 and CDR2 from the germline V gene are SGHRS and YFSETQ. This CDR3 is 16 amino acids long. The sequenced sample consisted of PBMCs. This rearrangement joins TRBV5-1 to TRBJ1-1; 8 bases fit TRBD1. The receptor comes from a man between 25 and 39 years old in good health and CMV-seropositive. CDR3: CASSLTVQGAWTEAFF. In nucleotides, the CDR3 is TGCGCCAGCAGCTTAACTGTCCAGGGGGCTTGGACTGAAGCTTTCTTT. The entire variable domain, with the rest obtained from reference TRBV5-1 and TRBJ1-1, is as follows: KAGVTQTPRYLIKTRGQQVTLSCSPISGHRSVSWYQQTPGQGLQFLFEYFSETQRNKGNFPGRFSGRQFSNSRSEMNVSTLELGDSALYLCASSLTVQGAWTEAFFGQGTRLTVV.